These T cell receptor beta chains were read from a single sample in a study of blood T cell repertoires in COVID-19. The protocol was immunoSEQ multiplex PCR, while the TCRdb copy is restricted to in-frame clones and leaves out a portion. The sample includes 250,000 to 300,000 clones, approximately 88% of them seen just once. Sequencing was performed on peripheral blood. These receptors all come from a man aged 45-60 years with acute or convalescent COVID-19. The CDR3 runs from the conserved cysteine through the conserved F or W. A D gene is named only where the DNA matches it firmly. Some rows have no size entry. The others give once, few or many, or a class for an expanded clone.

.,TRBV3-1/TRBV3-2,TRBD1,TRBJ1-5,16,CASSQTLGTGVQPQHF,TGTGCCAGCAGCCAAACTCTGGGGACAGGGGTTCAGCCCCAGCATTTT
.,TRBV12-3/TRBV12-4,.,TRBJ2-3,13,CASSFAREDTQYF,TGTGCCAGCAGTTTCGCTCGGGAAGATACGCAGTATTTT
.,TRBV19,TRBD1,TRBJ2-1,15,CASSIDRGNYNEQFF,TGTGCCAGTAGTATCGACAGGGGGAACTACAATGAGCAGTTCTTC
.,TRBV21-1,.,TRBJ1-5,20,CASRPRRGTGGLYSNQPQHF,TGTGCCAGCAGACCTCGCCGGGGGACAGGGGGCCTCTATAGCAATCAGCCCCAGCATTTT
.,TRBV2,TRBD2,TRBJ2-3,15,CASSRTSGGDGGQYF,TGTGCCAGCAGTCGGACTAGCGGGGGGGACGGGGGGCAGTATTTT
.,TRBV6-5,.,TRBJ2-4,14,CASSPPGGVRFQYF,TGTGCCAGCAGTCCTCCCGGCGGGGTACGATTTCAGTACTTC
.,TRBV9,.,TRBJ1-2,17,CASSAYGGLSSNYGYTF,TGTGCCAGCAGCGCGTACGGCGGACTATCTTCTAACTATGGCTACACCTTC
.,TRBV5-1,TRBD1,TRBJ1-1,16,CASSPRQGFMNTEAFF,TGCGCCAGCAGCCCCCGACAGGGCTTTATGAACACTGAAGCTTTCTTT
.,TRBV18,TRBD1,TRBJ2-7,15,CASSLGTGGSYEQYF,TGTGCCAGCTCACTTGGGACAGGGGGCTCCTACGAGCAGTACTTC
.,TRBV9,.,TRBJ1-3,15,CASSVNGVRRNTIYF,TGTGCCAGCAGCGTAAACGGGGTTCGTCGAAACACCATATATTTT
once,TRBV18,.,TRBJ2-7,13,CASSPEVRYEQYF,TGTGCCAGCTCACCCGAGGTTCGGTACGAGCAGTACTTC
.,TRBV30,TRBD1,TRBJ1-4,15,CAWSRSGTGGEKLFF,TGTGCCTGGAGCCGGTCCGGGACAGGGGGAGAAAAACTGTTTTTT
.,TRBV19,.,TRBJ1-6,14,CASSIPQGWSPLHF,TGTGCCAGTAGTATCCCTCAGGGTTGGTCACCCCTCCACTTT
.,TRBV3-1/TRBV3-2,.,TRBJ2-3,14,CASSPNRLTDTQYF,TGTGCCAGCAGCCCTAATCGGTTAACAGATACGCAGTATTTT
.,TRBV25-1,.,TRBJ2-6,12,CASAVEANVLTF,TGTGCCAGCGCCGTAGAGGCCAACGTCCTGACTTTC
.,TRBV7-6,TRBD1,TRBJ2-5,15,CASSTETGKQETQYF,TGTGCCAGCAGCACAGAGACAGGGAAGCAAGAGACCCAGTACTTC
.,TRBV5-4,TRBD1,TRBJ2-7,15,CASSFAGTGGREQYF,TGTGCCAGCAGCTTCGCTGGGACAGGGGGGCGCGAGCAGTACTTC
.,TRBV7-8,.,TRBJ2-7,15,CASSLRDGSSYEQYF,TGTGCCAGCAGCTTACGGGACGGGAGCTCCTACGAGCAGTACTTC
.,TRBV5-1,TRBD2,TRBJ2-1,19,CASSTGLRYSGGSYNEQFF,TGCGCCAGCAGCACCGGACTAAGGTATAGCGGGGGTTCCTACAATGAGCAGTTCTTC
.,TRBV5-5,TRBD2,TRBJ2-5,16,CASSLDIAGGQETQYF,TGTGCCAGCAGCTTGGATATAGCGGGGGGCCAAGAGACCCAGTACTTC
.,TRBV27,.,TRBJ1-5,17,CASSLRWGTGFNQPQHF,TGTGCCAGCAGTTTACGTTGGGGAACAGGGTTCAATCAGCCCCAGCATTTT
.,TRBV28,TRBD1,TRBJ1-2,13,CASSAGGMKGYTF,TGTGCCAGCAGCGCAGGGGGGATGAAGGGCTACACCTTC
.,TRBV2,TRBD1,TRBJ2-2,14,CASRPDREAGELFF,TGTGCCAGCAGGCCGGACAGGGAGGCCGGGGAGCTGTTTTTT
.,TRBV11-2,.,TRBJ1-6,15,CASSSPQGIRSPLHF,TGTGCCAGCAGCTCCCCGCAGGGGATACGTTCACCCCTCCACTTT
.,TRBV24-1,.,TRBJ1-1,13,CATSGTVDTEAFF,TGTGCCACCAGTGGGACAGTGGACACTGAAGCTTTCTTT
.,TRBV30,.,TRBJ2-7,12,CAWYSQSDEQYF,TGTGCCTGGTACAGTCAATCCGACGAGCAGTACTTC
.,TRBV11-2,TRBD1,TRBJ1-3,16,CASSAQGVGFGNTIYF,TGTGCCAGCAGCGCCCAGGGGGTGGGTTTTGGAAACACCATATATTTT
.,TRBV5-1,.,TRBJ2-1,15,CASSLELVSLNEQFF,TGCGCCAGCAGCTTGGAACTAGTTTCCCTCAATGAGCAGTTCTTC
.,TRBV9,.,TRBJ2-2,15,CASSPGQATIGELFF,TGTGCCAGCAGCCCCGGCCAGGCTACCATCGGGGAGCTGTTTTTT
.,TRBV5-1,TRBD2,TRBJ2-2,16,CASSSRLAGGTGELFF,TGCGCCAGCAGCTCGAGACTAGCGGGGGGCACCGGGGAGCTGTTTTTT
.,TRBV15,.,TRBJ2-6,18,CATSRDSQGSSGANVLTF,TGTGCCACCAGCAGAGATAGCCAGGGGAGCTCTGGGGCCAACGTCCTGACTTTC
.,TRBV3-1/TRBV3-2,.,TRBJ1-1,13,CASSPVVGREAFF,TGTGCCAGCAGCCCCGTAGTGGGCAGGGAAGCTTTCTTT
.,TRBV6-6,.,TRBJ2-5,16,CASSYSRAVGGETQYF,TGTGCCAGCAGTTACTCGAGGGCGGTAGGTGGAGAGACCCAGTACTTC
.,TRBV18,.,TRBJ1-1,16,CASSPVRAPKNTEAFF,TGTGCCAGCTCACCAGTCAGGGCCCCGAAGAACACTGAAGCTTTCTTT
once,TRBV21-1,.,TRBJ1-2,17,CASSNVNRDRGDYGYTF,TGTGCCAGCAGCAACGTAAACCGGGACAGGGGAGACTATGGCTACACCTTC
.,TRBV5-1,.,TRBJ1-6,13,CASARTDRSPLHF,TGCGCTAGCGCTAGGACAGACCGTTCACCCCTCCACTTT
.,TRBV10-2,.,TRBJ1-5,14,CASSDSTANQPQHF,TGCGCCAGCAGTGACTCGACAGCCAATCAGCCCCAGCATTTT
.,TRBV9,.,TRBJ1-2,15,CASSVEGFPNYGYTF,TGTGCCAGCAGCGTGGAGGGATTCCCGAACTATGGCTACACCTTC
.,TRBV18,TRBD2,TRBJ2-2,16,CASSPQLAGHTGELFF,TGTGCCAGCTCACCCCAACTAGCGGGGCACACCGGGGAGCTGTTTTTT
.,TRBV4-2,TRBD1,TRBJ1-6,16,CASSQITGQGDSPLHF,TGTGCCAGCAGCCAAATTACCGGACAGGGAGATTCACCCCTCCACTTT
.,TRBV9,.,TRBJ2-3,13,CASTRDVTDTQYF,TGTGCCAGCACCAGGGATGTCACAGATACGCAGTATTTT
.,TRBV4-1,TRBD2,TRBJ2-3,18,CASSLGLAGGVGTDTQYF,TGCGCCAGCAGCCTTGGACTAGCGGGGGGCGTCGGCACAGATACGCAGTATTTT
.,TRBV5-1,TRBD2,TRBJ2-1,16,CASSSSLAGSYNEQFF,TGCGCCAGCAGCTCATCACTAGCGGGGTCATACAATGAGCAGTTCTTC
.,TRBV5-6,TRBD1,TRBJ1-2,15,CASSLQGEGVYGYTF,TGTGCCAGCAGCCTACAGGGGGAGGGTGTATATGGCTACACCTTC
.,TRBV11-3,.,TRBJ1-1,11,CASSSRGEAFF,TGTGCCAGCAGCTCACGCGGAGAAGCTTTCTTT
.,TRBV6-6,.,TRBJ1-3,16,CASSYPPSLSGNTIYF,TGTGCCAGCAGTTACCCCCCGAGTCTCTCTGGAAACACCATATATTTT
.,TRBV6-5,.,TRBJ2-7,13,CASSSTGLHEQYF,TGTGCCAGCAGTTCGACAGGACTCCACGAGCAGTACTTC
.,TRBV9,TRBD1,TRBJ2-3,15,CASSARDRDTDTQYF,TGTGCCAGCAGCGCCCGGGACAGGGACACAGATACGCAGTATTTT
.,TRBV10-3,TRBD2,TRBJ2-3,18,CAISVGPLAGGITDTQYF,TGTGCCATCAGTGTCGGCCCACTAGCGGGGGGAATCACAGATACGCAGTATTTT
once,TRBV9,.,TRBJ2-1,14,CASSSWTGNNEQFF,TGTGCCAGCAGCTCTTGGACTGGAAACAATGAGCAGTTCTTC
.,TRBV7-3,.,TRBJ1-2,16,CASSSGGSQSSYGYTF,TGTGCCAGCAGCTCCGGGGGGAGCCAAAGCTCCTATGGCTACACCTTC
.,TRBV7-3,.,TRBJ2-2,15,CASSLRDMNTGELFF,TGTGCCAGCAGCTTAAGGGACATGAACACCGGGGAGCTGTTTTTT
.,TRBV7-3,TRBD1,TRBJ2-2,14,CASSRGQGTGELFF,TGTGCCAGCAGTAGAGGACAGGGGACCGGGGAGCTGTTTTTT
.,TRBV7-9,.,TRBJ1-5,18,CASSLVGGGRVSNQPQHF,TGTGCCAGCAGCTTAGTAGGCGGAGGGAGGGTGAGCAATCAGCCCCAGCATTTT
.,TRBV5-1,TRBD2,TRBJ2-3,16,CASSPVGGGLADTQYF,TGCGCCAGCAGCCCAGTCGGGGGGGGGCTGGCAGATACGCAGTATTTT